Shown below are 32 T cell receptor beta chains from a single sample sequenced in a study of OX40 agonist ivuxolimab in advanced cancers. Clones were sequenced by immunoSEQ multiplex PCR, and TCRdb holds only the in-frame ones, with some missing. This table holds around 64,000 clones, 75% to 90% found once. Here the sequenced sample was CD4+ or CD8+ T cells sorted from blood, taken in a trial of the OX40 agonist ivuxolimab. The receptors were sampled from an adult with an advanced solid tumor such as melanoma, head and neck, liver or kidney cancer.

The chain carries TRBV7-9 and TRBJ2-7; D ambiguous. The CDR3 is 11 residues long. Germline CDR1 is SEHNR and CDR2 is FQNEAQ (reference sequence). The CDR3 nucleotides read TGTGCGGTCGGCAGAGGCCACGAGCAGTACTTC. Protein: CAVGRGHEQYF.

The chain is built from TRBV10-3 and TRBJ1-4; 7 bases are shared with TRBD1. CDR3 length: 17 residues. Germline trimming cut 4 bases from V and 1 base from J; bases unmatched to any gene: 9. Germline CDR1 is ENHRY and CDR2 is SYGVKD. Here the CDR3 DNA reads TGTGCCATCAGTGCACTCAAAGGGACAGAAACTAATGAAAAACTGTTTTTT. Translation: CAISALKGTETNEKLFF.

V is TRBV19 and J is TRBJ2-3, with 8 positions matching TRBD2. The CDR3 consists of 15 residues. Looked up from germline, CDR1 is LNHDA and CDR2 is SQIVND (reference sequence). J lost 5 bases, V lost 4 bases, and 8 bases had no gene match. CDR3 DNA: TGTGCCAGTAGTAATGGAGCGGGAGTTGTAGATACGCAGTATTTT. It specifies CASSNGAGVVDTQYF.

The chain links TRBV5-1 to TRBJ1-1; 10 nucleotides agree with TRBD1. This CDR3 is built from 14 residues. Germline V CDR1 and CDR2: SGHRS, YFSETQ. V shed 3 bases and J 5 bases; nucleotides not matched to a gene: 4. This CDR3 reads CASSWDRGGTEAFF. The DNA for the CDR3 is TGCGCCAGCAGCTGGGACAGGGGAGGGACTGAAGCTTTCTTT.

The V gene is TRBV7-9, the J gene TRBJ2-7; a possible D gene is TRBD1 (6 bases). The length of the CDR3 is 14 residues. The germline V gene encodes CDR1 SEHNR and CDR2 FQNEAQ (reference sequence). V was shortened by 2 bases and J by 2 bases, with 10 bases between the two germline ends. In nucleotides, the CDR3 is TGTGCCAGCAGCTTACGACAGGATCCCTACGAGCAGTACTTC. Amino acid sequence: CASSLRQDPYEQYF.

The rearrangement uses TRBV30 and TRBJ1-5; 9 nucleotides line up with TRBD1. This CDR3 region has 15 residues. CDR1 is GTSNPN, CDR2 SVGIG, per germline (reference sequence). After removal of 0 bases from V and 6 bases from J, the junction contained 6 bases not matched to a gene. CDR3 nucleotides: TGTGCCTGGAGTGTAACAGGGGGCCGTCGTCAGCCCCAGCATTTT. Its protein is CAWSVTGGRRQPQHF.

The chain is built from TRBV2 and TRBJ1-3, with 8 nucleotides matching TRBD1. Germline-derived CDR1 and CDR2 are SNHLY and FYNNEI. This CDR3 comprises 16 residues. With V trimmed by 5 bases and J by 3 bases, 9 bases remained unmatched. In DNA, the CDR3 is TGTGCCAGCAGTTTTGAGACAGGGGTTAATGGAAACACCATATATTTT. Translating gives CASSFETGVNGNTIYF.

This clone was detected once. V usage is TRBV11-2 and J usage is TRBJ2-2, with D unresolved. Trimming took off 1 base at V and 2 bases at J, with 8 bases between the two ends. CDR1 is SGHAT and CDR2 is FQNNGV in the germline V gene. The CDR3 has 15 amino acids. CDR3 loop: CASSLGPQNTGELFF. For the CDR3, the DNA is TGTGCCAGCAGCTTAGGGCCTCAAAACACCGGGGAGCTGTTTTTT.

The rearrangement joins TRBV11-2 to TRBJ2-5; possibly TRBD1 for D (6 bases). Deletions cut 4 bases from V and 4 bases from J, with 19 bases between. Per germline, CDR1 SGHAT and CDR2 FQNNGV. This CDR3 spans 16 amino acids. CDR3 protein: CASSSGHSTRGETQYF. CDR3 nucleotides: TGTGCCAGCAGCTCGGGACACTCCACACGGGGAGAGACCCAGTACTTC. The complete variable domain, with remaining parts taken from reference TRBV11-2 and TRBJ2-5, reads EAGVAQSPRYKIIEKRQSVAFWCNPISGHATLYWYQQILGQGPKLLIQFQNNGVVDDSQLPKDRFSAERLKGVDSTLKIQPAKLEDSAVYLCASSSGHSTRGETQYFGPGTRLLVL.

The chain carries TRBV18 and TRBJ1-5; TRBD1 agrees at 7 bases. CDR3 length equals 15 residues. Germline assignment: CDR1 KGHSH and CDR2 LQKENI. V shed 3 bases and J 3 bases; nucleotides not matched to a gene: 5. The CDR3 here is CASSPGTANNQPQHF. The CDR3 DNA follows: TGTGCCAGCTCACCTGGGACAGCCAACAATCAGCCCCAGCATTTT.

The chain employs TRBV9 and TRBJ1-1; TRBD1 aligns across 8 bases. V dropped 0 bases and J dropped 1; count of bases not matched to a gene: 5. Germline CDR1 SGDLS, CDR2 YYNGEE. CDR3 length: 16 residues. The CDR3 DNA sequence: TGTGCCAGCAGCGTAGAACAAGGACAGGGGAACACTGAAGCTTTCTTT. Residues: CASSVEQGQGNTEAFF.

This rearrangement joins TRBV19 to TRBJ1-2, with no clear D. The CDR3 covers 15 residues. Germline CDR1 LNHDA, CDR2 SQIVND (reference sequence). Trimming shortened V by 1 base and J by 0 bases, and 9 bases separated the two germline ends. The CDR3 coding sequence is TGTGCCAGTAGTATAGTCGGCAGATCTAACTATGGCTACACCTTC. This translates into CASSIVGRSNYGYTF.

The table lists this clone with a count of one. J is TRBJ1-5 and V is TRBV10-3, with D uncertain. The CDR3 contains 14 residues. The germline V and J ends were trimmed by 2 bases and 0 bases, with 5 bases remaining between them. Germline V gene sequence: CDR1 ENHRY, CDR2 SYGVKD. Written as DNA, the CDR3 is TGTGCCATCAGTGAGGGAAATAGCAATCAGCCCCAGCATTTT. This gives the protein CAISEGNSNQPQHF.

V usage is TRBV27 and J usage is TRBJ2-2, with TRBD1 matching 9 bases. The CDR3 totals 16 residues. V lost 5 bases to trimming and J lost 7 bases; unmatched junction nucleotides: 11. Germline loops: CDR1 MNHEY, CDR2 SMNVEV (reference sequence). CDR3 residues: CASSRKPGQGIGELFF. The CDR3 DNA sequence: TGTGCCAGCAGTCGGAAACCGGGACAGGGAATCGGGGAGCTGTTTTTT.

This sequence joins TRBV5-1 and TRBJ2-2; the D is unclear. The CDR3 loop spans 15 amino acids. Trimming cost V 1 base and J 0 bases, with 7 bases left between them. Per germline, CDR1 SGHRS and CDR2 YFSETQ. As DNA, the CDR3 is TGCGCCAGCAGCTTGATAGAGGCGAACACCGGGGAGCTGTTTTTT. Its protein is CASSLIEANTGELFF.

The CDR3: CASNLQGWNEQYF. CDR3 in DNA: TGTGCCAGCAATCTACAGGGGTGGAACGAGCAGTACTTC. The V call is TRBV6-6, the J call TRBJ2-7, with 7 bases fitting TRBD1. The CDR3 contains 13 residues. Trimming at V came to 7 bases and at J to 5 bases, leaving 8 bases not matched to a gene. CDR1 is MNHNY, CDR2 SVGAGI, per germline (reference sequence).

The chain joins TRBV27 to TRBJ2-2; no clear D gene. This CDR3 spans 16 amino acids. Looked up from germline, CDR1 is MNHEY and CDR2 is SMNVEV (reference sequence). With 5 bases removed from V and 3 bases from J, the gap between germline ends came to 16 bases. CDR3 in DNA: TGTGCCAGCAGTGCAAACCCGGCCGTCGACACCGGGGAGCTGTTTTTT. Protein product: CASSANPAVDTGELFF.

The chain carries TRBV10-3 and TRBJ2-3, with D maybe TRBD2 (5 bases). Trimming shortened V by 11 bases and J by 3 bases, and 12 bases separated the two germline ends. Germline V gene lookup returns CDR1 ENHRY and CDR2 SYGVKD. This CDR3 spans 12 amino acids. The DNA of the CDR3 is TGTGCCGGTGGAAGCGGAACAGATACGCAGTATTTT. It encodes CAGGSGTDTQYF.

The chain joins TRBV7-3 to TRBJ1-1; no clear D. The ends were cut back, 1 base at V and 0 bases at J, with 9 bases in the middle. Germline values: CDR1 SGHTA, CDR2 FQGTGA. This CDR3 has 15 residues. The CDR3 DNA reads TGTGCCAGCAGCTTAAAGTCCCCACTGAACACTGAAGCTTTCTTT. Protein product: CASSLKSPLNTEAFF.

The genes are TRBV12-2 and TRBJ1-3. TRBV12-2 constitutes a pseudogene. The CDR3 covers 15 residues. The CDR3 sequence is CASHKTGTFGNTIYF. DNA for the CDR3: TGTGCAAGTCACAAGACCGGGACTTTCGGAAACACCATATATTTT.

CDR3 in amino acids: CASSYSRGDAQPQHF. CDR3 bases: TGTGCCAGCAGTTACTCTCGAGGAGACGCTCAGCCCCAGCATTTT. The genes are TRBV6-6 and TRBJ1-5; D is undetermined. Germline-derived CDR1 and CDR2 are MNHNY and SVGAGI (reference sequence). V was clipped by 0 bases and J by 6 bases, with 12 bases between them. The CDR3 loop spans 15 amino acids.

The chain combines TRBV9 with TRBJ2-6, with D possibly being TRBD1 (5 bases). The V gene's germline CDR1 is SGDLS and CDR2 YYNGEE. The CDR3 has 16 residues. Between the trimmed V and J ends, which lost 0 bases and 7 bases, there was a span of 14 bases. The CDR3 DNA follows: TGTGCCAGCAGCGTAGTAGGGGCTCTGGGAGCCAACGTCCTGACTTTC. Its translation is CASSVVGALGANVLTF.

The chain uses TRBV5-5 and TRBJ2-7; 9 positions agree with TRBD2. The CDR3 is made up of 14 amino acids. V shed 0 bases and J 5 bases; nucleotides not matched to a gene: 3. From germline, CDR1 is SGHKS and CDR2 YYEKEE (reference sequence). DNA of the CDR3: TGTGCCAGCAGCTTGGAAGCTAGCGGGAACGAGCAGTACTTC. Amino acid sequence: CASSLEASGNEQYF.

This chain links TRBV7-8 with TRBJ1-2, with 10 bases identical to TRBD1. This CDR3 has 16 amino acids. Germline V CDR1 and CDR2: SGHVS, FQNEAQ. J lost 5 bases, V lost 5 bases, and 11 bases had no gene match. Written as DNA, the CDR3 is TGTGCCAGCAGCCATCCCGGGACAGGGGATAAATATGGCTACACCTTC. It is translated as CASSHPGTGDKYGYTF.

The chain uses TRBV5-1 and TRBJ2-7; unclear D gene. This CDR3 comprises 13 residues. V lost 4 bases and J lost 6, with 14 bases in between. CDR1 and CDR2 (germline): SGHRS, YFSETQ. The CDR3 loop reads CASSPLEAGEQYF. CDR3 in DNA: TGCGCCAGCAGCCCCCTCGAGGCTGGCGAGCAGTACTTC.

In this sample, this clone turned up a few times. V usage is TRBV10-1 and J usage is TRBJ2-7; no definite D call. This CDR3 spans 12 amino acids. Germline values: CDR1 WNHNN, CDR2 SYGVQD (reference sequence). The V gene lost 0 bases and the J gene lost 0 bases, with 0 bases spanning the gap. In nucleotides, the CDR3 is TGCGCCAGCAGTGAGTCCTCCTACGAGCAGTACTTC. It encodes CASSESSYEQYF.

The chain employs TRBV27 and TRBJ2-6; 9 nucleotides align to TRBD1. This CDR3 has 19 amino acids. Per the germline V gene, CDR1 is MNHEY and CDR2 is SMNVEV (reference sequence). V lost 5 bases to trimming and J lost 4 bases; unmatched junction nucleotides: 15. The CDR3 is CASSSTGTGPLAGANVLTF. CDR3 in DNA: TGTGCCAGCAGTAGTACCGGGACAGGGCCACTCGCCGGGGCCAACGTCCTGACTTTC.

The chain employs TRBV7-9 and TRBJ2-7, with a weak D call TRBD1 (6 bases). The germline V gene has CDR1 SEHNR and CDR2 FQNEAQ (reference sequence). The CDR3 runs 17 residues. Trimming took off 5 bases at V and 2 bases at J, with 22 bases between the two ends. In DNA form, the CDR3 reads TGTGCCAGCAGCATACTTACCCCTACAGGGCCCACCTACGAGCAGTACTTC. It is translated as CASSILTPTGPTYEQYF.

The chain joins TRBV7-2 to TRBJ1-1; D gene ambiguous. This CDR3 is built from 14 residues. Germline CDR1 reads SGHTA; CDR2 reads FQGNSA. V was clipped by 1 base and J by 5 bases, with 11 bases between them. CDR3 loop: CASSLDRRRTEAFF. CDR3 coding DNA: TGTGCCAGCAGCTTAGATAGGCGGAGGACTGAAGCTTTCTTT.

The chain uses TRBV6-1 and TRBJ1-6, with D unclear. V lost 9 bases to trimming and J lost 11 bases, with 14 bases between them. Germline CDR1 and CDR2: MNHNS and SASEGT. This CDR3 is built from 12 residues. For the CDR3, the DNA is TGTGCCAGTAAACGAGGAGGGCCACCCCTCCACTTT. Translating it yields CASKRGGPPLHF.

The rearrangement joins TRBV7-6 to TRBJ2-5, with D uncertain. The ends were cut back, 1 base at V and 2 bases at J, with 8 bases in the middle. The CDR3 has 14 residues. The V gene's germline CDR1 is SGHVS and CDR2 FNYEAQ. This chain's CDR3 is CASSLVAQQETQYF. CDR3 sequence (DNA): TGTGCCAGCAGCTTAGTGGCGCAGCAAGAGACCCAGTACTTC.

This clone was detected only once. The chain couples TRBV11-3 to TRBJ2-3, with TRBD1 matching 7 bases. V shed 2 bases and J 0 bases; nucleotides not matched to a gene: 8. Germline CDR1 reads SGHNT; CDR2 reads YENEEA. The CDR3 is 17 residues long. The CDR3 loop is CASSLSYRGTSTDTQYF. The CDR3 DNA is TGTGCCAGCAGCTTATCCTACAGGGGAACTAGCACAGATACGCAGTATTTT.